This T cell receptor beta chain was recorded in a study of CXCR3-negative and CXCR3-positive naive CD8 T cells (dated by TCRdb to between 2018 and 2021). About the investigation overall: In total, 110 million to 150 million TRB reads were obtained, corresponding to roughly 1.5 +/- 0.3 million reads per library. Diversity and physicochemical repertoire analyses covered around 10 donors pooled from two independent experiments. TRBV-TRBJ cluster analysis included naive subsets from roughly 5 donors and memory cells from 3 donors.

For each CD8+ T cell subset, flow sorting was done in triplicate, and a few hundred thousand cells per subset went directly into RLT lysis buffer. Naive CD8+ T cells were defined stringently as CD45RO-CCR7+CD27+CD95- to exclude memory contaminants. Peripheral blood mononuclear cells were isolated from buffy coats by standard density gradient centrifugation. A FACSAria III was used to flow-sort naive CXCR3-negative and CXCR3-positive CD8+ T cells. Total RNA was extracted from sorted cells with an RNeasy Mini Kit. This clonotype comes out as medium-sized (0.01 to 0.1%) from its frequency, since no count is listed. The antigen it binds to is not known. Sequenced on a NextSeq 550. The Human TCR Profiling Kit (MiLaboratory) was used to make UMI-labeled 5' RACE TRB cDNA libraries. cDNA synthesis used the entire amount of extracted RNA, and PCR amplification then used the entire amount of cDNA produced. The libraries were made side by side, with each library going through the same number of PCR cycles. Per the original workflow: With a minimum of two reads required per UMI, MIGEC and MiXCR pulled out about 57,000 +/- 9,900 unique UMI-labeled TRB cDNA molecules from each library. On average, roughly 40,000 +/- 10,000 functional in-frame TRB CDR3 nucleotide clonotypes lacking stop codons were found per library. After each sample was downsampled to 5000 UMI-labeled TRB molecules, VDJtools was used to calculate diversity metrics such as normalized Shannon-Wiener and Chao1. Clonotype-size-weighted physicochemical properties of the central five CDR3 residues (interaction energy, strength, volume and Kidera factor 4) were computed in VDJtools. TCRdb reprocessed the sequencing reads and holds a single record per CDR3 protein sequence, with no DNA. These V and J calls rely on TCRdb rather than the paper's analysis. The sample table holds 5,000 to 7,000 distinct CDR3 sequences. The biggest ten clones account for 2% of the sample.

The CDR3 goes from the cysteine to the phenylalanine over 15 residues. The coding DNA is unavailable. What the research found in general, with its limitations: Because surface CD5, which is linked to self-reactivity in mice, was comparable between the naive subsets, TCR interaction strength was also inferred from TRB CDR3 physicochemical properties. Comparably high repertoire diversity was found in both naive subsets, whereas much lower repertoire diversity was found in memory CD8+ T cells. Freshly isolated PBMCs were used for most assays because CXCR3 expression partially decreased after cryopreservation. TRBV-TRBJ usage was similar between naive CXCR3-negative and CXCR3-positive cells from the same donor, while memory cells showed distinct patterns. Compared with CXCR3-negative naive cells, CXCR3-positive naive cells had TRB CDR3s with higher hydrophobicity (lower Kidera factor 4), lower energy, and higher strength and volume indices.

The origin of this receptor is a human donor in good health. Some clones in this sample may be carry-over from other donors' samples. The sample taken for sequencing was naive CXCR3+ CD8+ T cells from blood. In the paper's terms, the cell subset or site label means: CD45RO-CCR7+CD27+CD95- naive CD8+ T cells expressing CXCR3 (TNR3+). The chain employs TRBV12-3 or TRBV12-4 and TRBJ2-2; TCRdb calls TRBD1, which cannot be checked without DNA. The CDR3 here reads CASSLLSRNTGELFF.